Only a few counts were recorded for the clone carrying this TCR beta chain. Antigen specificity is unknown. The study, taken as a whole, reports: Greatest tumor Treg TCR overlap was with tumor naive CD4+ cells. Tumor memory CD4+ T cell TCR gene usage was found to cluster with blood and lymph node memory CD4+ cells and with lymph node naive CD4+ cells.

The CDR3 is 12 amino acids. Deletions cut 0 bases from V and 6 bases from J, with 6 bases between. The germline CDR1 and CDR2 sequences are PRHDT and FYEKMQ (reference sequence). The sorted Tregs were CD4+CD25+CD127-/low cells. Constant-region reverse primers amplified full-length variable regions, followed by semi-nested Nested Universal Primer A PCR. A single record per CDR3 protein comes from TCRdb applying MiXCR to the 5' RACE reads. The data show fewer than 75,000 distinct CDR3 sequences, about 26% seen once. Sequenced: tumor-infiltrating Tregs sorted from the breast tumor. This sequence was found in a female donor with breast cancer. The rearrangement joins TRBV13 to TRBJ2-7; D unclear. DNA for the CDR3: TGTGCCAGCAGCTTAGGACCCGGCGAGCAGTACTTC. Its protein is CASSLGPGEQYF.